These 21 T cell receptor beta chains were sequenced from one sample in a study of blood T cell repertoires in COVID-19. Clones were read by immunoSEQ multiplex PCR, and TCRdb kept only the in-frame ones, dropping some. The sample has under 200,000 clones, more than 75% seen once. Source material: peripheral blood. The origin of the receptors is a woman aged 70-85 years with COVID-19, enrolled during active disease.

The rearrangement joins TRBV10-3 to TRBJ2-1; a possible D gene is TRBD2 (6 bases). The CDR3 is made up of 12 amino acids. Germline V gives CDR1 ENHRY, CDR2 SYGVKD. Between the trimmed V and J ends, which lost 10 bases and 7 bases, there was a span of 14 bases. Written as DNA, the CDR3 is TGTGCCACCGAATCTAGCGTGAATGAGCAGTTCTTC. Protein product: CATESSVNEQFF.

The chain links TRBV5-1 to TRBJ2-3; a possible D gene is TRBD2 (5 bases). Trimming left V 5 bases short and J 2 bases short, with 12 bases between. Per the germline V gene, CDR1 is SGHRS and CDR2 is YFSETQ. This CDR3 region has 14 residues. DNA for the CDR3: TGCGCCAGCAGTAGCGCAGAATCCACAGATACGCAGTATTTT. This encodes CASSSAESTDTQYF.

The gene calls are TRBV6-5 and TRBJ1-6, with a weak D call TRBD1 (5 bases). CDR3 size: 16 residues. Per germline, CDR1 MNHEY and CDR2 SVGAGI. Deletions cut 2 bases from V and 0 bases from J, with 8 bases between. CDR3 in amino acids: CASSYGASSYNSPLHF. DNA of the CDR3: TGTGCCAGCAGTTACGGGGCTAGCTCCTATAATTCACCCCTCCACTTT.

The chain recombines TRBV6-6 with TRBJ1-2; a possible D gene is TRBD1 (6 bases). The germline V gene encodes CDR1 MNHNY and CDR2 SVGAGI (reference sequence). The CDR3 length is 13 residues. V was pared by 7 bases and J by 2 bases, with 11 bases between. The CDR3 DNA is TGTGCCAGCAACAGGGCCCTGAACTATGGCTACACCTTC. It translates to CASNRALNYGYTF.

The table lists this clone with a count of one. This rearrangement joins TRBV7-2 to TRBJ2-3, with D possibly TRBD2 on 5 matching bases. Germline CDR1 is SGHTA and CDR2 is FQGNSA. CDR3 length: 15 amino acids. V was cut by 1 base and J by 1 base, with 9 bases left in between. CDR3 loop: CASSLVVGGTDTQYF. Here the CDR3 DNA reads TGTGCCAGCAGCTTAGTCGTCGGGGGCACAGATACGCAGTATTTT.

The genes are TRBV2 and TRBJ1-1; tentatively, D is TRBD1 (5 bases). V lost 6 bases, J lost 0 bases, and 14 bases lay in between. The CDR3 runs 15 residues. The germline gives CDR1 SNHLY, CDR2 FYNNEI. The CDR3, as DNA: TGTGCCAGCAGGTTCCAGGACAAGATGAACACTGAAGCTTTCTTT. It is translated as CASRFQDKMNTEAFF.

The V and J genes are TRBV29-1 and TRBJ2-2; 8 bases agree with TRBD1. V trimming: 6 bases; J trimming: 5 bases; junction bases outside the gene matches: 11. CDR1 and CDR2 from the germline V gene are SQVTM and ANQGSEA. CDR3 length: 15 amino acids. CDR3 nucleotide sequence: TGCAGCGTAAAAAGCCCGGGACAGGAAACCGGGGAGCTGTTTTTT. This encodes CSVKSPGQETGELFF.

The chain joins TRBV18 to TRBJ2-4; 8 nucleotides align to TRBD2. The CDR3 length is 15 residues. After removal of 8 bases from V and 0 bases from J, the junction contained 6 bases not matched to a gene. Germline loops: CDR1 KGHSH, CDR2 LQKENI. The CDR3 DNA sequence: TGTGCCAGCGGGCCGGGGGGGTCAGCCAAAAACATTCAGTACTTC. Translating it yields CASGPGGSAKNIQYF.

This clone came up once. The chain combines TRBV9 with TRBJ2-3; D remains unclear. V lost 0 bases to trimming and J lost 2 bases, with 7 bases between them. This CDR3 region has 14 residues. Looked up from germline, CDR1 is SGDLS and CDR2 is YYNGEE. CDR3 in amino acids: CASSVVSNTDTQYF. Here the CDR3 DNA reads TGTGCCAGCAGCGTAGTGTCTAACACAGATACGCAGTATTTT.

Here the CDR3 DNA reads TGTGCCATCAGTCTGATAGCGGGGGCCACAGATACGCAGTATTTT. Amino acid sequence: CAISLIAGATDTQYF. This chain connects TRBV10-3 to TRBJ2-3; 9 bases align to TRBD2. The CDR3 totals 15 residues. V shed 5 bases and J 2 bases; nucleotides not matched to a gene: 5. Germline V gives CDR1 ENHRY, CDR2 SYGVKD.

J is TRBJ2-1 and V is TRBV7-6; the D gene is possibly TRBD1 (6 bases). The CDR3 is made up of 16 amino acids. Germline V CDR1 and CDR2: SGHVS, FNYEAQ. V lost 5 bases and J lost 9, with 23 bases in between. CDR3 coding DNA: TGTGCCAGCAGCCTAACTGACCGGACAGTTCTAGGTGAGCAGTTCTTC. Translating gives CASSLTDRTVLGEQFF.

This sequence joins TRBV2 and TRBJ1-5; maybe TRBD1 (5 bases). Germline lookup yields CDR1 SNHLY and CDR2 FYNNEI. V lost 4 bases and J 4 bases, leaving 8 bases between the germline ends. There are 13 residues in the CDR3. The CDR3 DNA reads TGTGCCAGCAGTGGACAGCCGAATCAGCCCCAGCATTTT. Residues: CASSGQPNQPQHF. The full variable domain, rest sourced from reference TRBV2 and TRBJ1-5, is EPEVTQTPSHQVTQMGQEVILRCVPISNHLYFYWYRQILGQKVEFLVSFYNNEISEKSEIFDDQFSVERPDGSNFTLKIRSTKLEDSAMYFCASSGQPNQPQHFGDGTRLSIL.

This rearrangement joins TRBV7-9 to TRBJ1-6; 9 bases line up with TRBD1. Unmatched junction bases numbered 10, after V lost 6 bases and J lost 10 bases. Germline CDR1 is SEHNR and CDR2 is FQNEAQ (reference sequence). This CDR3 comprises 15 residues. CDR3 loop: CASRYPGQGRSPLHF. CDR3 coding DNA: TGTGCCAGCAGATACCCCGGACAGGGGAGATCACCCCTCCACTTT.

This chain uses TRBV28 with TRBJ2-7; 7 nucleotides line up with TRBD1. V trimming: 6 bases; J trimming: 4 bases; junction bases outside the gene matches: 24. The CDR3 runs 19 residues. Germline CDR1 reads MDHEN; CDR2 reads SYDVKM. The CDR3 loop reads CASSSTSRTGFLLAYEQYF. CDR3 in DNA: TGTGCCAGCAGCTCAACTTCACGGACAGGATTCCTTTTAGCGTACGAGCAGTACTTC.

The CDR3 loop reads CAWRTPGQGYNEQFF. In DNA form, the CDR3 reads TGTGCCTGGAGGACTCCGGGACAGGGCTACAATGAGCAGTTCTTC. The chain joins TRBV30 to TRBJ2-1, with 9 bases lining up with TRBD1. V was clipped by 3 bases and J by 3 bases; unmatched bases: 6. The V gene's germline CDR1 is GTSNPN and CDR2 SVGIG (reference sequence). The CDR3 totals 15 residues.

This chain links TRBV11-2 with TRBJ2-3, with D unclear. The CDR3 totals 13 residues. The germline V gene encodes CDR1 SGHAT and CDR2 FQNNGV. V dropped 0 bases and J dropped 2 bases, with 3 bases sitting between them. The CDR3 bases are TGTGCCAGCAGCTTAGATCTCACAGATACGCAGTATTTT. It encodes CASSLDLTDTQYF.

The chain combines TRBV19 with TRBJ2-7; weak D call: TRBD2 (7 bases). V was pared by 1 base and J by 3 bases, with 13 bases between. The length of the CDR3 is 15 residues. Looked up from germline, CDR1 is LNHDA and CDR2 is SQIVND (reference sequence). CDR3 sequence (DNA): TGTGCCAGTAGTATAGGACTGGGAGGGGGCTACGAGCAGTACTTC. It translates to CASSIGLGGGYEQYF.

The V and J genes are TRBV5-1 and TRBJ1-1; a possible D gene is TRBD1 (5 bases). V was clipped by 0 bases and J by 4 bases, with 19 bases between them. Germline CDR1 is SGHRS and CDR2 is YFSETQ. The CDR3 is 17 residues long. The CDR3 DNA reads TGCGCCAGCAGCTTGGGGGGCACGGATGAACGAGGCACTGAAGCTTTCTTT. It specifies CASSLGGTDERGTEAFF.

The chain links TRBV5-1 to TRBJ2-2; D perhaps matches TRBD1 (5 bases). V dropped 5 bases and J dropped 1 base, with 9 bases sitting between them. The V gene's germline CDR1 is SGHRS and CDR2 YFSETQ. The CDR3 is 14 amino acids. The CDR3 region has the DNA TGCGCCAGCAGACAGGAACTGAACACCGGGGAGCTGTTTTTT. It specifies CASRQELNTGELFF.

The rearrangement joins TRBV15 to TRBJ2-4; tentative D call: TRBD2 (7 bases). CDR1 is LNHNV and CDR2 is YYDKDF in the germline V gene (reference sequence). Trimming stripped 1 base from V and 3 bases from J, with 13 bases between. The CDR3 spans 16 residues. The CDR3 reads CATSRVRGALKNIQYF. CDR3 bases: TGTGCCACCAGCAGAGTACGGGGGGCCCTCAAAAACATTCAGTACTTC.

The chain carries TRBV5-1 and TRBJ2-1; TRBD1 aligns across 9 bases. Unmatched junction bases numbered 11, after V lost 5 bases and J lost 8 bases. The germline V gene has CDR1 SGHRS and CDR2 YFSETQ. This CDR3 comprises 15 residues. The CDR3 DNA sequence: TGCGCCAGCAGTACTACAGGGGGCAATTGGGATGAGCAGTTCTTC. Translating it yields CASSTTGGNWDEQFF.